One and the same sample provided the 20 T cell receptor beta chains below, sequenced in a study of PD-1 blockade in classical Hodgkin lymphoma (dated by TCRdb to 2018 to 2021). This specimen's time point label, interpreted: cycle 2 day 1 (C2D1) of nivolumab. Every trial patient had relapsed following autologous stem cell transplantation, and prior brentuximab vedotin exposure was what differed among cohorts A, B and C. Library generation was performed with the immunoSEQ multiplex PCR assay. TCRdb took over this immuneACCESS table, retaining in-frame rearrangements with V and J assigned. Such tables are incomplete; in checked studies, under half of the missing clones stem from an unresolved V gene, and the remainder is unexplained. This sample has about 36,000 clones in its table, and roughly three quarters of those were observed once. The top ten hold about 14% of the sample. This specimen was peripheral blood mononuclear cells (PBMCs), taken before the second cycle of nivolumab. These receptors originate from a human donor with classical Hodgkin lymphoma.

J is TRBJ2-7 and V is TRBV6-6; D gene ambiguous. CDR1 and CDR2 (germline): MNHNY, SVGAGI (reference sequence). Trimming left V 2 bases short and J 2 bases short, with 10 bases between. There are 14 residues in the CDR3. CDR3 DNA sequence: TGTGCCAGCAGTTACCATTCGAGCGCCTACGAGCAGTACTTC. Its translation: CASSYHSSAYEQYF.

The chain carries TRBV5-4 and TRBJ2-3, with 11 nucleotides matching TRBD2. The V gene end was trimmed by 5 bases and the J gene end by 5 bases; junction bases not matched to a gene: 7. This CDR3 region has 15 residues. Per germline, CDR1 SGHNT and CDR2 YYREEE (reference sequence). DNA of the CDR3: TGTGCCAGCAGTTCTAGCGGGGGGCCGGGAGATACGCAGTATTTT. Protein sequence: CASSSSGGPGDTQYF.

The V call is TRBV11-3, the J call TRBJ1-1; 8 nucleotides line up with TRBD1. Germline V lookup: CDR1 SGHNT, CDR2 YENEEA. After removal of 5 bases from V and 0 bases from J, the junction contained 2 bases not matched to a gene. The CDR3 loop spans 14 amino acids. In DNA, the CDR3 is TGTGCCAGCAGCGAACAGGGGGTGAACACTGAAGCTTTCTTT. This codes for CASSEQGVNTEAFF.

This clone was seen only once. The gene calls are TRBV9 and TRBJ2-1, with 7 bases that match TRBD2. J was trimmed by 4 bases and V by 0 bases; bases with no gene match: 7. The CDR3 length is 16 residues. Germline CDR1 reads SGDLS; CDR2 reads YYNGEE. This CDR3 is CASSVGGGVSYNEQFF. As DNA, the CDR3 is TGTGCCAGCAGCGTAGGTGGGGGGGTTTCGTACAATGAGCAGTTCTTC.

This chain joins TRBV25-1 and TRBJ2-3; no reliable D call. The V gene's germline CDR1 is MGHDK and CDR2 SYGVNS. V lost 2 bases to trimming and J lost 3 bases, with 6 bases between them. This CDR3 has 13 residues. The CDR3 spells CASSEVFTDTQYF. The CDR3 DNA reads as TGTGCCAGCAGTGAAGTCTTTACAGATACGCAGTATTTT.

CDR3 coding DNA: TGTGCCAGCAGCCCAACCTGGGGGGGGGCCGGTGGGGCCAACGTCCTGACTTTC. Translated: CASSPTWGGAGGANVLTF. The chain links TRBV7-9 to TRBJ2-6, with D possibly TRBD2 on 7 matching bases. In germline, CDR1 is SEHNR, CDR2 FQNEAQ (reference sequence). V was cut by 5 bases and J by 3 bases, with 20 bases left in between. The CDR3 extends over 18 amino acids.

The chain combines TRBV19 with TRBJ2-2; TRBD1 is a possible D gene (5 bases). From germline, CDR1 is LNHDA and CDR2 SQIVND (reference sequence). CDR3 length equals 15 residues. Trimming took 3 bases from V and 0 from J, leaving 8 bases between them. CDR3 DNA sequence: TGTGCCAGTAGTATCCAGGGCGCGAACACCGGGGAGCTGTTTTTT. It yields the protein CASSIQGANTGELFF.

This chain links TRBV19 with TRBJ2-2; the D gene could be TRBD1 or TRBD2 (5 bases each). The CDR3 has 13 residues. Looked up from germline, CDR1 is LNHDA and CDR2 is SQIVND (reference sequence). V was cut by 7 bases and J by 7 bases, with 13 bases left in between. The CDR3 sequence is CASKEGAGGELFF. CDR3 nucleotide sequence: TGTGCCAGTAAAGAAGGGGCGGGCGGGGAGCTGTTTTTT.

This clone was detected only a few times. The chain recombines TRBV28 with TRBJ2-7, with 7 bases matching TRBD1. Germline assignment: CDR1 MDHEN and CDR2 SYDVKM. J was trimmed by 4 bases and V by 0 bases; bases with no gene match: 21. CDR3 size: 20 residues. Here the CDR3 DNA reads TGTGCCAGCAGTTTATGGGACTGGGACAGCGGAAAAATGGGGGTTTACGAGCAGTACTTC. Its protein is CASSLWDWDSGKMGVYEQYF.

This clone occurred a few times. The V gene is TRBV28, the J gene TRBJ2-5, with 7 positions matching TRBD1. The CDR3 totals 13 residues. Germline V gene data show CDR1 as MDHEN and CDR2 as SYDVKM. J gave up 5 bases and V 7 bases, and 7 bases lay outside the gene matches. The CDR3 region has the DNA TGTGCCAGCAACACAGGGGTGGTGGAGACCCAGTACTTC. It is translated as CASNTGVVETQYF.

The chain carries TRBV28 and TRBJ1-1; D is ambiguous. The germline V gene encodes CDR1 MDHEN and CDR2 SYDVKM. Trimming removed 7 bases from V and 6 bases from J, with 18 bases in between. This CDR3 spans 14 amino acids. CDR3 loop: CASTFGPQSSEAFF. The DNA of the CDR3 is TGTGCCAGCACCTTTGGGCCACAGAGCTCTGAAGCTTTCTTT. The full variable domain, rest sourced from reference TRBV28 and TRBJ1-1, is DVKVTQSSRYLVKRTGEKVFLECVQDMDHENMFWYRQDPGLGLRLIYFSYDVKMKEKGDIPEGYSVSREKKERFSLILESASTNQTSMYLCASTFGPQSSEAFFGQGTRLTVV.

A single count supports this clone. The chain links TRBV7-2 to TRBJ2-3; D might be TRBD1 (5 bases). Trimming left V 4 bases short and J 4 bases short, with 6 bases between. Germline values: CDR1 SGHTA, CDR2 FQGNSA. The CDR3 spans 12 residues. CDR3 sequence reads: CASSSGPDTQYF. The CDR3, as DNA: TGTGCCAGCAGCTCAGGGCCAGATACGCAGTATTTT.

The chain joins TRBV10-3 to TRBJ2-7, with 11 bases fitting TRBD2. Germline loops: CDR1 ENHRY, CDR2 SYGVKD. CDR3 size: 17 residues. V trimming: 0 bases; J trimming: 3 bases; junction bases outside the gene matches: 7. The CDR3 loop reads CAISESGLAEAVYEQYF. The CDR3 coding sequence is TGTGCCATCAGTGAGTCGGGACTAGCGGAGGCTGTCTACGAGCAGTACTTC.

This chain connects TRBV2 to TRBJ2-1, with D unresolved. This CDR3 contains 13 residues. V was clipped by 5 bases and J by 2 bases, with 7 bases between them. Germline V gene data show CDR1 as SNHLY and CDR2 as FYNNEI. The DNA for the CDR3 is TGTGCCAGCAGTCGGACGACCTACAATGAGCAGTTCTTC. Translation gives CASSRTTYNEQFF.

The rearrangement joins TRBV7-3 to TRBJ2-2; unclear D gene. Germline V gene lookup returns CDR1 SGHTA and CDR2 FQGTGA. CDR3 length equals 14 residues. V was clipped by 7 bases and J by 3 bases, with 12 bases between them. CDR3 nucleotide sequence: TGTGCCAGCATTGCGGAGACGGACACCGGGGAGCTGTTTTTT. This gives the protein CASIAETDTGELFF.

Here the CDR3 DNA reads TGTGCCAGTAGTAGGGGACAGGGGAGTAGGAACACTGAAGCTTTCTTT. This encodes CASSRGQGSRNTEAFF. The chain employs TRBV19 and TRBJ1-1, with TRBD1 matching 10 bases. V trimming: 4 bases; J trimming: 1 base; junction bases outside the gene matches: 6. CDR1 is LNHDA and CDR2 is SQIVND in the germline V gene (reference sequence). CDR3 length: 16 amino acids. Complete variable domain (other parts from reference TRBV19 and TRBJ1-1): DGGITQSPKYLFRKEGQNVTLSCEQNLNHDAMYWYRQDPGQGLRLIYYSQIVNDFQKGDIAEGYSVSREKKESFPLTVTSAQKNPTAFYLCASSRGQGSRNTEAFFGQGTRLTVV.

On this clone itself: Lacking the conserved final phenylalanine or tryptophan, this CDR3 likely reflects a read error. The CDR3 region has the DNA TGCGCCAGCAGCCCCGCAAACTCCTACGAGCAGTACCTC. Translating gives CASSPANSYEQYL. The chain links TRBV5-1 to TRBJ2-7; no reliable D call. The CDR3 totals 13 residues. With 4 bases removed from V and 0 bases from J, the gap between germline ends came to 8 bases. Germline CDR1 SGHRS, CDR2 YFSETQ.

This clone has a handful of counts. The chain recombines TRBV19 with TRBJ1-2; D gene uncertain. This CDR3 has 13 amino acids. Per the germline V gene, CDR1 is LNHDA and CDR2 is SQIVND (reference sequence). Trimming took 9 bases from V and 3 from J, leaving 14 bases between them. In nucleotides, the CDR3 is TGTGCCAGCAGTCCGTGGGGATACTATGGCTACACCTTC. The encoded protein is CASSPWGYYGYTF.

There are a few counts of this clone. This chain links TRBV7-2 with TRBJ2-1; 8 bases are shared with TRBD1. Unmatched junction bases numbered 7, after V lost 6 bases and J lost 6 bases. The CDR3 loop spans 14 amino acids. The germline V gene encodes CDR1 SGHTA and CDR2 FQGNSA. The CDR3, as DNA: TGTGCCAGCAGTTTTGACAGGGGCAGCAATGAGCAGTTCTTC. It translates to CASSFDRGSNEQFF.

The chain employs TRBV5-1 and TRBJ2-2; possible D gene TRBD2, 6 bases. The V gene's germline CDR1 is SGHRS and CDR2 YFSETQ. V dropped 3 bases and J dropped 2 bases, with 11 bases sitting between them. There are 15 residues in the CDR3. CDR3 protein: CASSYTGLNTGELFF. Here the CDR3 DNA reads TGCGCCAGCAGCTACACGGGACTCAACACCGGGGAGCTGTTTTTT. The full variable domain, rest sourced from reference TRBV5-1 and TRBJ2-2, is KAGVTQTPRYLIKTRGQQVTLSCSPISGHRSVSWYQQTPGQGLQFLFEYFSETQRNKGNFPGRFSGRQFSNSRSEMNVSTLELGDSALYLCASSYTGLNTGELFFGEGSRLTVL.